This is a list of T cell receptor beta chains from one sample in a study of CD8 T cells in ankylosing spondylitis. TCRdb re-derived calls from the 5' RACE reads in MiXCR, one entry per CDR3 protein. The sample has about 700,000 distinct CDR3 sequences; over 15% are singletons. The sample consisted of blood, either unsorted or a sorted T cell fraction (not recorded which). The receptors derive from a male donor with ankylosing spondylitis. Both conserved end residues are part of each CDR3. A D gene is named only where the DNA matches it firmly. Size is omitted from some rows. Given values are once, few, many or a class for expanded clones.

clone_size	d_call	j_call	v_call	cdr3_nt	cdr3_aa
many	TRBD1	TRBJ1-1	TRBV12-3/TRBV12-4	TGTGCCAGCAGTTTAACAGGGGGCGCAGGGAACACTGAAGCTTTCTTT	CASSLTGGAGNTEAFF
.	.	TRBJ1-1	TRBV4-1	TGCGCCAGCAGCCCCCGGGAGTCCCTGAACACTGAAGCTTTCTTT	CASSPRESLNTEAFF
.	.	TRBJ1-2	TRBV6-2/TRBV6-3	TGTGCCAGCAAAAGGAAGCATGTGAACTATGGCTACACCTTC	CASKRKHVNYGYTF
.	.	TRBJ2-2	TRBV12-3/TRBV12-4	TGTGCCAGCAAAACCGGGACCACGAACACCGGGGAGCTGTTTTTT	CASKTGTTNTGELFF
few	.	TRBJ2-1	TRBV5-6	TGTGCCAGCTCACGGGGTCCCTTTGTGATAAACAATGAGCAGTTCTTC	CASSRGPFVINNEQFF
few	.	TRBJ2-2	TRBV15	TGTGCCACCAGCAGCCCCGTCCAGAACACCGGGGAGCTGTTTTTT	CATSSPVQNTGELFF
.	.	TRBJ2-7	TRBV20-1	TGCAGTGCTAGAGATATGGGGACGGCCACCTACGAGCAGTACTTC	CSARDMGTATYEQYF
.	.	TRBJ1-1	TRBV7-9	TGTGCCAGCAGCCATGAGGGGAACACTGAAGCTTTCTTT	CASSHEGNTEAFF
.	.	TRBJ1-1	TRBV2	TGTGCCAGCAGTACCCGGACCAGGAACACTGAAGCTTTCTTT	CASSTRTRNTEAFF
.	TRBD2	TRBJ2-7	TRBV20-1	TGCAGTGCTAGGGCTAGCGGGCAAACCGGCGAGCAGTACTTC	CSARASGQTGEQYF
few	TRBD2	TRBJ2-1	TRBV20-1	TGCAGTGCTCGAGGACTAGCGGGGTCCAATGAGCAGTTCTTC	CSARGLAGSNEQFF
.	.	TRBJ1-2	TRBV12-3/TRBV12-4	TGTGCCAGCAGCTCCCGACCTCGGGACACGGACTATGGCTACACCTTC	CASSSRPRDTDYGYTF
.	.	TRBJ2-5	TRBV3-1	TGTGCCAGCAGCCAAGAGGGAGAAAAAGAGACCCAGTACTTC	CASSQEGEKETQYF
.	.	TRBJ2-7	TRBV11-2	TGTGCCAGCAGCTTGGGACGGTGGTCCTACGAGCAGTACTTC	CASSLGRWSYEQYF
.	.	TRBJ1-1	TRBV27	TGTGCCAGCAGTACGGGGATGGGCACTGAAGCTTTCTTT	CASSTGMGTEAFF
few	.	TRBJ2-7	TRBV10-3	TGTGCCATCAGTGAGACCGTGAGGAGAACCTACGAGCAGTACTTC	CAISETVRRTYEQYF
few	.	TRBJ1-4	TRBV20-1	TGCAGTGCTAGCGTGGCACGGTCGCCAAATGAAAAACTGTTTTTT	CSASVARSPNEKLFF
few	.	TRBJ1-6	TRBV10-1	TGCGCCAGGGACCTCTGGTATAATTCACCCCTCCACTTT	CARDLWYNSPLHF
few	TRBD1	TRBJ2-4	TRBV12-3/TRBV12-4	TGTGCCAGCAGTTTAGGTGGGACAGGGGCAAACATTCAGTACTTC	CASSLGGTGANIQYF
many	.	TRBJ1-1	TRBV12-3/TRBV12-4	TGTGCCAGCAGTTTAAAATCGAACACTGAAGCTTTCTTT	CASSLKSNTEAFF
.	.	TRBJ1-1	TRBV20-1	TGCAGTGCTAGAGATCGGCAGGCGAACACTGAAGCTTTCTTT	CSARDRQANTEAFF
.	.	TRBJ1-5	TRBV3-1	TGTGCCAGCAGCCAAGGACAGAACAATCAGCCCCAGCATTTT	CASSQGQNNQPQHF
.	.	TRBJ2-1	TRBV20-1	TGCAGTGCTAGAGATCCAAATAGCGGAAGCTCCTACAATGAGCAGTTCTTC	CSARDPNSGSSYNEQFF
few	TRBD1	TRBJ1-6	TRBV11-2	TGTGCCAGCAGCTTTACAGGGGATTCACCCCTCCACTTT	CASSFTGDSPLHF
.	.	TRBJ2-7	TRBV4-3	TGCGCCAGCAGCCAAGATCGAGAAGTGTTCTACGAGCAGTACTTC	CASSQDREVFYEQYF
.	TRBD1	TRBJ2-1	TRBV5-5	TGTGCCAGCAGCTCAACACCGGGACAGACCAATGAGCAGTTCTTC	CASSSTPGQTNEQFF
many	TRBD1	TRBJ1-6	TRBV25-1	TGTGCCAGCAGGGACCCTGGACAGGGAAGCAATTCACCCCTCCACTTT	CASRDPGQGSNSPLHF
.	TRBD1	TRBJ2-1	TRBV5-1	TGCGCCAGCAGCTTGGGACAGGGCCACGATGAGCAGTTCTTC	CASSLGQGHDEQFF
few	TRBD1	TRBJ2-7	TRBV12-3/TRBV12-4	TGTGCCAGCAGTGCGGACAGGGGAGGAGAGCAGTACTTC	CASSADRGGEQYF
many	.	TRBJ2-1	TRBV20-1	TGCAGTGCTAGAGATTCGACAGGCCGAATCAATGAGCAGTTCTTC	CSARDSTGRINEQFF
.	TRBD1	TRBJ1-4	TRBV10-2	TGCGCCACCGGGGGACAGAAGGATGAAAAACTGTTTTTT	CATGGQKDEKLFF
.	.	TRBJ1-3	TRBV29-1	TGCAGCGTGATTAGCGAGGGTTTAACTGGAAACACCATATATTTT	CSVISEGLTGNTIYF
few	TRBD2	TRBJ2-2	TRBV5-1	TGCGCCAGCAGCCGGACTAGCGGGACCTCGGTGACCGGGGAGCTGTTTTTT	CASSRTSGTSVTGELFF
.	TRBD2	TRBJ2-5	TRBV7-3	TGTGCCAGCGGGCTTAGCGGGGCCACCCAAGAGACCCAGTACTTC	CASGLSGATQETQYF
.	.	TRBJ1-1	TRBV10-3	TGTGCCATCAGTGAGTCGATAGGGAGGGGCACTGAAGCTTTCTTT	CAISESIGRGTEAFF
.	TRBD2	TRBJ2-3	TRBV29-1	TGCAGCGGGCTGGGGCTAGCGGGAGGAGCTACAGATACGCAGTATTTT	CSGLGLAGGATDTQYF
few	.	TRBJ1-6	TRBV29-1	TGCAGCGTTGTGGAGAGGGATGGTTCACCCCTCCACTTT	CSVVERDGSPLHF
many	TRBD1	TRBJ2-2	TRBV12-3/TRBV12-4	TGTGCCAGCAGACAGGGGGCTGGCGGGGAGCTGTTTTTT	CASRQGAGGELFF
.	.	TRBJ2-1	TRBV28	TGTGCCAGCAGACACACAGGCGTCTCCTACAATGAGCAGTTCTTC	CASRHTGVSYNEQFF
many	.	TRBJ1-3	TRBV12-3/TRBV12-4	TGTGCCAGCAGTTTTTTCTCAGATTCTGGAAACACCATATATTTT	CASSFFSDSGNTIYF
many	TRBD1	TRBJ1-6	TRBV4-2	TGTGCCAGCAGCCAAGGGACAGGGGCCAATTCACCCCTCCACTTT	CASSQGTGANSPLHF
few	.	TRBJ1-1	TRBV20-1	TGCAGCACGCGGAGGGGGTTCGACACTGAAGCTTTCTTT	CSTRRGFDTEAFF
.	.	TRBJ2-7	TRBV11-2	TGTGCCAGCAGCTTAGATCTCCAGGGACACGAGCAGTACTTC	CASSLDLQGHEQYF
.	TRBD2	TRBJ2-1	TRBV10-3	TGTGCCATCAGTGAGTTTAGCGGGGACAATGAGCAGTTCTTC	CAISEFSGDNEQFF
.	TRBD2	TRBJ2-3	TRBV29-1	TGCAGCGTTGAAGGACGAGCGGGGCTCACAGATACGCAGTATTTT	CSVEGRAGLTDTQYF
many	.	TRBJ1-2	TRBV20-1	TGCAGTGCTAACCGGGACACCGATCACACCTTC	CSANRDTDHTF
few	.	TRBJ1-4	TRBV4-3	TGCGCCAGCAGCCAAGATGATAACGGATTATATGAAAAACTGTTTTTT	CASSQDDNGLYEKLFF
.	.	TRBJ2-3	TRBV7-6	TGTGCCAGCAGCTTATTTTCGCTGGCAAGCACAGATACGCAGTATTTT	CASSLFSLASTDTQYF
few	.	TRBJ2-4	TRBV7-9	TGTGCCAGCAGCCATTACCGGGACGACCACGCCAAAAACATTCAGTACTTC	CASSHYRDDHAKNIQYF
.	TRBD1	TRBJ2-7	TRBV6-2/TRBV6-3	TGTGCCAGCAGGACCGGGACAGGGAGCGCCTACGAGCAGTACTTC	CASRTGTGSAYEQYF
.	TRBD2	TRBJ2-5	TRBV19	TGTGCCAGTAGTAGGAGCGGGGAAGAGACCCAGTACTTC	CASSRSGEETQYF
.	TRBD2	TRBJ2-1	TRBV5-1	TGCGCCAGCAGCTCCCTAGCGGGAGTCGAAGGTGGTGAGCAGTTCTTC	CASSSLAGVEGGEQFF
few	.	TRBJ2-7	TRBV6-5	TGTGCCAGCGGTCGGGAGTTCGACGAGCAGTACTTC	CASGREFDEQYF
few	.	TRBJ2-7	TRBV12-3/TRBV12-4	TGTGCCAGCAGTTCCCGTATGGGCCCGGGCTACGAGCAGTACTTC	CASSSRMGPGYEQYF